The subject of this entry is one T cell receptor (beta chain). CDR3 length equals 15 residues. With 4 bases clipped from V and 4 bases from J, the junction kept 8 bases outside the gene matches. The germline V gene encodes CDR1 SGHNT and CDR2 YYREEE (reference sequence). The data were taken from a study of blood T cell repertoires in COVID-19. Study summary: PBMCs, B-cell-depleted T cells, or T cells were the source of the cDNA or gDNA that made up the material.

Here immunoSEQ multiplex PCR was the method, and the copy in TCRdb shows in-frame clones only, minus some. Of 150,000 or so clones in the sample, around nine tenths are singletons; the top ten hold 0.55% to 0.6%. The sample taken for sequencing was peripheral blood. The clonotype was recovered from a man between 60 and 75 years old with COVID-19, enrolled during active disease. The chain combines TRBV5-4 with TRBJ1-2, with 9 bases identical to TRBD1. The CDR3 here is CASSTSGTGSYGYTF. The CDR3, as DNA: TGTGCCAGCAGCACTTCCGGGACAGGGAGCTATGGCTACACCTTC.